Given below is one T cell receptor (beta chain) in context. Its antigen is not known. Germline-derived CDR1 and CDR2 are SEHNR and FQNEAQ (reference sequence). Trimming took 4 bases from V and 5 from J, leaving 14 bases between them. The CDR3 has 14 residues. This specimen belongs to a study of immune cell composition in non-small cell lung cancer. Normal lung sampling was at least 3 cm from the tumour, as distant as possible. Study results and limitations: Roughly 75% of squamous and roughly 34% of adenocarcinoma cases had tumour-associated clones >0.5%.

Sequencing used immunoSEQ multiplex PCR; TCRdb keeps in-frame clones, though not all of them. This sample carries approximately 1,800 clones, under 85% of them seen once, and the ten largest clones take 22%. Sequenced: non-adjacent lung tissue. This chain connects TRBV7-9 to TRBJ1-1; D is possibly TRBD1 (5 bases). This clonotype originated in a human donor with non-small cell lung cancer. This CDR3 is CASSSGGWSTEAFF. The DNA for the CDR3 is TGTGCCAGCAGCTCCGGGGGTTGGTCGACTGAAGCTTTCTTT.